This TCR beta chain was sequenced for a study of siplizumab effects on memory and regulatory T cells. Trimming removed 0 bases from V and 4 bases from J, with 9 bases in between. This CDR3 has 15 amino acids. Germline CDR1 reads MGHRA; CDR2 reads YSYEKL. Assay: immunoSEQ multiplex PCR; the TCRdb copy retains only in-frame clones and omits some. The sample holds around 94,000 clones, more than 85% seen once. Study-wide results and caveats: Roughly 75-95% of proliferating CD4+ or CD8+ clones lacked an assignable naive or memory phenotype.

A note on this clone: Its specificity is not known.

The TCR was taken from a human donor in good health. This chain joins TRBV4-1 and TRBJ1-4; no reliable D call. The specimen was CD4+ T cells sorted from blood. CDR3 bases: TGCGCCAGCAGCCAAGATGAAATGTATAATGAAAAACTGTTTTTT. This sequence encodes CASSQDEMYNEKLFF.